This TCR beta chain was sequenced during a study of T cell clonotyping in hematopoietic cell transplantation. The time point is: recipient sample about 28 days before transplant, after cytoreduction. The CDR3 has 11 amino acids. V lost 3 bases and J 10 bases, leaving 6 bases between the germline ends. The germline V gene has CDR1 SEHNR and CDR2 FQNEAQ (reference sequence). TCRdb's copy holds only in-frame clones and misses some; the assay was immunoSEQ multiplex PCR. The data hold fewer than 25,000 clones, with roughly 90% observed a single time. The specimen comprised peripheral blood mononuclear cells, sampled before stem cell transplant. This receptor was obtained from a man aged 18 to 30 with biphenotypic leukemia. Some clones in this sample may be carry-over from other donors' samples. The gene calls are TRBV7-9 and TRBJ1-4; D remains unclear. CDR3 loop: CASSFSGKLFF. CDR3 sequence (DNA): TGTGCCAGCAGCTTCTCCGGAAAACTGTTTTTT.